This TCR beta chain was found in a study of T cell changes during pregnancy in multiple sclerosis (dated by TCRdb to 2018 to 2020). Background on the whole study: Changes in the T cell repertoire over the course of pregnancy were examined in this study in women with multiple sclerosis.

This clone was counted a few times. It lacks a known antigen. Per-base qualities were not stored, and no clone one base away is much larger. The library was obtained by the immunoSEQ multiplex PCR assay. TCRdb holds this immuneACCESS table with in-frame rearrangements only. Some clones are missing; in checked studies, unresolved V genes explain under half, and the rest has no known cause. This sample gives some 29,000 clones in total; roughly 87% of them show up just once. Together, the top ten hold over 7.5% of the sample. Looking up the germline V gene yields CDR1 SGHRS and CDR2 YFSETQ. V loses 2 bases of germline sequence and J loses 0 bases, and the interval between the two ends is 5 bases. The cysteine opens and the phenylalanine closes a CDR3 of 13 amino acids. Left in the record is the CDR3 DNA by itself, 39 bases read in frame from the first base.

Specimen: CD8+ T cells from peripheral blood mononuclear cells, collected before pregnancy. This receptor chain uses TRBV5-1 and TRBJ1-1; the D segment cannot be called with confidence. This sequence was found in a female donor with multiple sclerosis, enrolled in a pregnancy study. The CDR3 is CASSFLVNTEAFF. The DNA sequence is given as TGCGCCAGCAGCTTTCTCGTGAACACTGAAGCTTTCTTT.